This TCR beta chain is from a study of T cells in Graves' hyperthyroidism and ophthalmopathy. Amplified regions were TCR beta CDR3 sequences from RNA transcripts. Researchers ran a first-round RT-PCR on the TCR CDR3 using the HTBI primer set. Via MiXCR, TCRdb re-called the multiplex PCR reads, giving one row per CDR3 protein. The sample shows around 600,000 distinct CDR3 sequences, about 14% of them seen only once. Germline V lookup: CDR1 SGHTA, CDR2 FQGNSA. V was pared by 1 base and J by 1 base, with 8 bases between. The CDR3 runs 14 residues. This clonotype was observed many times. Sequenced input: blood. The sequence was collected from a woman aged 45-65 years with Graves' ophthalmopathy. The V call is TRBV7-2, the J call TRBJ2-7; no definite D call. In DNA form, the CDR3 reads TGTGCCAGCAGCTTAGTACAGCAATCCTACGAGCAGTACTTC. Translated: CASSLVQQSYEQYF.